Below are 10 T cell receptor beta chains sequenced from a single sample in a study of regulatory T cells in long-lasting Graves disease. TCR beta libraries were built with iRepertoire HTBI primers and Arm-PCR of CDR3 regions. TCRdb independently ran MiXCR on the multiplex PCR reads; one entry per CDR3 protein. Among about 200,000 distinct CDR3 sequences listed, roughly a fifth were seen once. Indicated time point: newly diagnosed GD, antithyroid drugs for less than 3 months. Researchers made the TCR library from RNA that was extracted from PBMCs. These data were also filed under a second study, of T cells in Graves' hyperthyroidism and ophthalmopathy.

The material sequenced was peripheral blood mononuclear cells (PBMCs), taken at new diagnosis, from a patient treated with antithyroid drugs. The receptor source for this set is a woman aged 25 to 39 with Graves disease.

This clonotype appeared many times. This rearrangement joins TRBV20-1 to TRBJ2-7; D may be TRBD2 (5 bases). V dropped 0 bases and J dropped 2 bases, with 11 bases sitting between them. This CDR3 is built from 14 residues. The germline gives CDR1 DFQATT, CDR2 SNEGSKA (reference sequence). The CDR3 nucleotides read TGCAGTGCTAGAGATAGAGGGCAAGCCTACGAGCAGTACTTC. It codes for CSARDRGQAYEQYF.

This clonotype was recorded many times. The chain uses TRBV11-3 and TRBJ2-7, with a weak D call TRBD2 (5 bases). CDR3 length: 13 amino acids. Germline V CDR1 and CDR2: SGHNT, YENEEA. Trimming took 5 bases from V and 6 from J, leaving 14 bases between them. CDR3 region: CASSEREGFEQYF. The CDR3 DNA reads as TGTGCCAGCAGCGAAAGAGAGGGTTTCGAGCAGTACTTC.

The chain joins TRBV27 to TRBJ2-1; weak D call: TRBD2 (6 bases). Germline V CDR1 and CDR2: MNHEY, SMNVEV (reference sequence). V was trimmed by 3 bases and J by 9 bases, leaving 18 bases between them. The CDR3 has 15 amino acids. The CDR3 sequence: CASSFQLAFQAEQFF. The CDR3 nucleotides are TGTGCCAGCAGTTTCCAACTAGCCTTCCAGGCTGAGCAGTTCTTC.

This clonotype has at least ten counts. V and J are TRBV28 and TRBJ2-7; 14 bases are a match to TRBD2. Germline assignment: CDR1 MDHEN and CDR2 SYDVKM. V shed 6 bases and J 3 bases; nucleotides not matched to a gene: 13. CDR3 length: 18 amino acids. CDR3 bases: TGTGCCAGCAGCACAGGACTAGCGGGAGGTTCCTGGGGCTACGAGCAGTACTTC. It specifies CASSTGLAGGSWGYEQYF.

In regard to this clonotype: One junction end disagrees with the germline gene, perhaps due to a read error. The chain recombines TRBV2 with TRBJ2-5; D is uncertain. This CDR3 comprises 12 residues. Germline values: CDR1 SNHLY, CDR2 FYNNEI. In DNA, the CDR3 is TGTGCGAGCAGTGACCGAGGAGAGGCCCAGTACTTC. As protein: CASSDRGEAQYF. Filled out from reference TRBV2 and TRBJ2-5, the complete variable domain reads EPEVTQTPSHQVTQMGQEVILRCVPISNHLYFYWYRQILGQKVEFLVSFYNNEISEKSEIFDDQFSVERPDGSNFTLKIRSTKLEDSAMYFCASSDRGEAQYFGPGTRLLVL.

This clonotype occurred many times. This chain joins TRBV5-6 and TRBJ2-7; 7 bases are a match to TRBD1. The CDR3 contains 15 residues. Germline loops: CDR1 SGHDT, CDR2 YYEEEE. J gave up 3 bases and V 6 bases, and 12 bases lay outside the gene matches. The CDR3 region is CASTLRTGTFYEQYF. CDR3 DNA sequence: TGTGCCAGCACCCTAAGGACAGGCACCTTCTACGAGCAGTACTTC. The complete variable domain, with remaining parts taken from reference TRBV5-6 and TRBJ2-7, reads DAGVTQSPTHLIKTRGQQVTLRCSPKSGHDTVSWYQQALGQGPQFIFQYYEEEERQRGNFPDRFSGHQFPNYSSELNVNALLLGDSALYLCASTLRTGTFYEQYFGPGTRLTVT.

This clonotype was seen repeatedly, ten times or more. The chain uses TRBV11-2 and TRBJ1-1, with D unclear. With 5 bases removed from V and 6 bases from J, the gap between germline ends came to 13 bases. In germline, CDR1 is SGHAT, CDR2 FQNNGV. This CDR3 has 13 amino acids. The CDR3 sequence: CASSPHPRAEAFF. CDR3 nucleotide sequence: TGTGCCAGCAGCCCCCATCCTCGGGCTGAAGCTTTCTTT.

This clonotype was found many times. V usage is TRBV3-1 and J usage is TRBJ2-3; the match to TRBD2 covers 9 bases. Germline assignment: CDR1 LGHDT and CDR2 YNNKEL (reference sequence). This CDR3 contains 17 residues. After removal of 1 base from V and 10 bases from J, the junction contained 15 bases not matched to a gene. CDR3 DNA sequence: TGTGCCAGCAGCCAAGCGTGGCGGGGGGGCCGTATTGGGGCGCAGTATTTT. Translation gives CASSQAWRGGRIGAQYF.

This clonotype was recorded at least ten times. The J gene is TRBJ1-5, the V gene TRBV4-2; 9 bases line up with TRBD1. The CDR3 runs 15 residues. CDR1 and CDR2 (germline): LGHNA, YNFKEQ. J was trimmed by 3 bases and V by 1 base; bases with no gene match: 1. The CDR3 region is CASSQGTGANQPQHF. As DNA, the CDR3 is TGTGCCAGCAGCCAAGGGACAGGGGCCAATCAGCCCCAGCATTTT.

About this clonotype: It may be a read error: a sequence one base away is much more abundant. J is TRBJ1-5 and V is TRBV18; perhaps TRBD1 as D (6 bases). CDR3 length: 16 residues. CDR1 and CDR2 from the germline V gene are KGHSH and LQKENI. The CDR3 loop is CSSSPRQGNSNQPQHF. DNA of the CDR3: TGTTCCAGCTCACCACGCCAGGGGAACAGCAATCAGCCCCAGCATTTT.